The 6 T cell receptor beta chains given below trace back to one sample, sequenced in a study of blood T cells in healthy people across ages (dated by TCRdb to the mid-2010s). The library was prepared using 5' RACE. The data were produced on an Illumina HiSeq 2500. The second PCR ran for roughly 6 to 11 cycles and used a J-beta primer mix along with a sample-barcoded 5' primer. The raw public reads went through TCRdb reprocessing: fastp at Q25, MiXCR clone calling, in-frame beta chains kept. Rows merge per CDR3 protein into single entries with the most common DNA and genes. The sample table contains approximately 1.5 million distinct CDR3 sequences; only one count was recorded for about 32% of them. Roughly 10% of the sample lies in the top ten. The sequencing sample was made of blood. The receptors shown here come from a woman aged 25 to 45 in good health.

This chain connects TRBV13 to TRBJ2-5, with 12 bases identical to TRBD1. Trimming took 2 bases from V and 1 from J; bases not matched to a gene: 2. Looked up from germline, CDR1 is PRHDT and CDR2 is FYEKMQ (reference sequence). This CDR3 contains 16 residues. CDR3 nucleotides: TGTGCCAGCAGCTTAAGGGACAGGGGGCCCCAAGAGACCCAGTACTTC. It translates to CASSLRDRGPQETQYF.

On this clonotype itself: Compared with germline, one end of the junction differs, possibly owing to a read error. The V gene is TRBV12-3 or TRBV12-4, the J gene TRBJ1-6; 8 bases map to TRBD1. This CDR3 comprises 15 residues. The CDR3 DNA reads as TGTGCCAGCAGTTTTTCAGGGGGCGGCCATTCACCCCCCCACTTT. Residues: CASSFSGGGHSPPHF.

This chain connects TRBV7-3 to TRBJ2-3; 7 bases match TRBD2. The trim removed 6 bases at V and 0 bases at J, leaving 3 bases unmatched. This CDR3 has 14 residues. Germline CDR1 is SGHTA and CDR2 is FQGTGA. DNA for the CDR3: TGTGCCAGCAGGGGAGGGCAGAGCACAGATACGCAGTATTTT. The encoded protein is CASRGGQSTDTQYF.

The chain combines TRBV27 with TRBJ2-4; a weak D match, TRBD1 (7 bases). The end of the DNA is better explained by TRBJ2-7, so the J call may be wrong. The germline V gene encodes CDR1 MNHEY and CDR2 SMNVEV (reference sequence). This CDR3 comprises 16 residues. The CDR3 protein is CASRGGRDRLNYEQYF. CDR3 DNA sequence: TGTGCCAGCAGGGGAGGACGGGACAGACTAAACTACGAGCAGTACTTC.

With respect to this clonotype: The junction and the germline gene differ at one end; a read error may be behind it. V and J are TRBV12-3 or TRBV12-4 and TRBJ2-1; perhaps D is TRBD1 or TRBD2 (5 bases each). The CDR3 consists of 12 residues. The CDR3 protein is CASSPQRGEQVF. The CDR3 region has the DNA TGTGCCAGCAGCCCCCAGAGGGGTGAGCAGGTCTTC.

The chain is built from TRBV21-1 and TRBJ2-5. TRBV21-1 is deemed a pseudogene. The CDR3 contains 11 residues. This CDR3 reads CASIQQETQYF. As DNA, the CDR3 is TGTGCCAGCATACAGCAAGAGACCCAGTACTTC.